This is a list of T cell receptor beta chains from one sample in a study of regulatory T cells in long-lasting Graves disease. In TCRdb, the multiplex PCR reads were re-called with MiXCR into one record per CDR3 protein. The sample records over 350,000 distinct CDR3 sequences, about 15% being singletons. Separately, the same data were catalogued under a study of T cells in Graves' hyperthyroidism and ophthalmopathy.

The sample in question was peripheral blood mononuclear cells (PBMCs), obtained at new diagnosis, from a patient treated with antithyroid drugs. These receptors all stem from a woman between 45 and 65 years old with Graves disease. Each CDR3 is given with its conserved first and last residue. D genes are given only for firm matches. Only some rows state a clone size, as once, few, many or a class for expanded clones.

cdr3_aa: CAWGVTGGTEAFF
cdr3_nt: TGTGCCTGGGGGGTCACAGGGGGCACTGAAGCTTTCTTT
j_call: TRBJ1-1
d_call: TRBD1
clone_size: -
v_call: TRBV30

cdr3_aa: CASSGTGVSPLHF
cdr3_nt: TGTGCCAGCAGCGGGACAGGGGTTTCACCCCTCCACTTT
j_call: TRBJ1-6
d_call: TRBD1
clone_size: many
v_call: TRBV7-6

cdr3_aa: CASRPGLAGPLSYNEQFF
cdr3_nt: TGCGCCAGCAGACCGGGACTAGCGGGCCCTCTCTCCTACAATGAGCAGTTCTTC
j_call: TRBJ2-1
d_call: TRBD2
clone_size: -
v_call: TRBV5-1

cdr3_aa: CASSQVLRGRGRTEAFF
cdr3_nt: TGCGCCAGCAGCCAAGTACTACGGGGGCGGGGTCGCACTGAAGCTTTCTTT
j_call: TRBJ1-1
d_call: -
clone_size: -
v_call: TRBV4-1

cdr3_aa: CASSQSEPQGRGYTF
cdr3_nt: TGTGCCAGCAGTCAGTCCGAACCCCAGGGGAGGGGCTACACCTTC
j_call: TRBJ1-2
d_call: -
clone_size: few
v_call: TRBV28

cdr3_aa: CASSQVTSSYNEQFF
cdr3_nt: TGTGCCAGCAGCCAAGTTACCAGCTCCTACAATGAGCAGTTCTTC
j_call: TRBJ2-1
d_call: -
clone_size: many
v_call: TRBV3-1

cdr3_aa: CASKGTGGLYEQYF
cdr3_nt: TGTGCCAGCAAGGGGACAGGGGGACTCTACGAGCAGTACTTC
j_call: TRBJ2-7
d_call: TRBD1
clone_size: many
v_call: TRBV2

cdr3_aa: CASTPGGGTGGIGTEAFF
cdr3_nt: TGTGCCAGCACTCCGGGGGGCGGGACAGGGGGTATAGGCACTGAAGCTTTCTTT
j_call: TRBJ1-1
d_call: TRBD1
clone_size: -
v_call: TRBV6-1

cdr3_aa: CASSFRGASTDTQYF
cdr3_nt: TGTGCCAGCAGCTTCCGAGGGGCTAGCACAGATACGCAGTATTTT
j_call: TRBJ2-3
d_call: -
clone_size: many
v_call: TRBV12-3/TRBV12-4

cdr3_aa: CSARRDTNTGELFF
cdr3_nt: TGCAGTGCTAGACGGGACACCAACACCGGGGAGCTGTTTTTT
j_call: TRBJ2-2
d_call: -
clone_size: few
v_call: TRBV20-1

cdr3_aa: CASSIDRTGGHVADTQYF
cdr3_nt: TGTGCCAGTAGTATAGATCGAACGGGAGGGCACGTCGCAGATACGCAGTATTTT
j_call: TRBJ2-3
d_call: TRBD2
clone_size: -
v_call: TRBV19

cdr3_aa: CAGTRHGSLTEAFF
cdr3_nt: TGTGCCGGAACCAGACACGGATCCCTCACTGAAGCTTTCTTT
j_call: TRBJ1-1
d_call: -
clone_size: many
v_call: TRBV30

cdr3_aa: CASSAGLAGAGGDEQFF
cdr3_nt: TGTGCCAGCAGCGCGGGGCTAGCGGGAGCGGGGGGGGATGAGCAGTTCTTC
j_call: TRBJ2-1
d_call: TRBD2
clone_size: many
v_call: TRBV7-3

cdr3_aa: CASSLREINSPLHF
cdr3_nt: TGTGCCAGCAGCCTCAGGGAAATTAATTCACCCCTCCACTTT
j_call: TRBJ1-6
d_call: -
clone_size: -
v_call: TRBV7-9

cdr3_aa: CASSFRPPGLAVNEQFF
cdr3_nt: TGCGCCAGCAGCTTCAGACCTCCGGGACTAGCGGTGAATGAGCAGTTCTTC
j_call: TRBJ2-1
d_call: TRBD2
clone_size: many
v_call: TRBV5-1

cdr3_aa: CAISERGLAGLQETQYF
cdr3_nt: TGTGCCATCAGTGAACGGGGACTAGCGGGGCTTCAAGAGACCCAGTACTTC
j_call: TRBJ2-5
d_call: TRBD2
clone_size: few
v_call: TRBV10-3

cdr3_aa: CASSYSGGRQPQHF
cdr3_nt: TGTGCCAGCAGTTATTCGGGGGGCCGTCAGCCCCAGCATTTT
j_call: TRBJ1-5
d_call: -
clone_size: many
v_call: TRBV6-2/TRBV6-3

cdr3_aa: CASSRYGPPSTGELFF
cdr3_nt: TGTGCCAGCTCACGATACGGTCCTCCTAGCACCGGGGAGCTGTTTTTT
j_call: TRBJ2-2
d_call: -
clone_size: few
v_call: TRBV18

cdr3_aa: CASSPGTGNDEQFF
cdr3_nt: TGTGCCAGCAGTCCCGGGACAGGGAACGATGAGCAGTTCTTC
j_call: TRBJ2-1
d_call: TRBD1
clone_size: -
v_call: TRBV11-3

cdr3_aa: CASGQGSQPQHF
cdr3_nt: TGTGCCAGCGGACAGGGTAGTCAGCCCCAGCATTTT
j_call: TRBJ1-5
d_call: TRBD1
clone_size: few
v_call: TRBV5-6

cdr3_aa: CSAREQVTQETQYF
cdr3_nt: TGCAGTGCTAGAGAACAGGTCACGCAAGAGACCCAGTACTTC
j_call: TRBJ2-5
d_call: -
clone_size: few
v_call: TRBV20-1

cdr3_aa: CSATGTTSYEQYF
cdr3_nt: TGCAGTGCTACCGGGACAACCTCCTACGAGCAGTACTTC
j_call: TRBJ2-7
d_call: -
clone_size: few
v_call: TRBV20-1

cdr3_aa: CAWSAAYEQYF
cdr3_nt: TGTGCCTGGAGCGCCGCGTACGAGCAGTACTTC
j_call: TRBJ2-7
d_call: -
clone_size: many
v_call: TRBV30

cdr3_aa: CASTRERMKGARVDTEAFF
cdr3_nt: TGTGCCAGCACTAGAGAACGTATGAAGGGGGCGCGAGTGGACACTGAAGCTTTCTTT
j_call: TRBJ1-1
d_call: TRBD1
clone_size: many
v_call: TRBV6-1

cdr3_aa: CASSKGGPRSYEQYF
cdr3_nt: TGTGCCAGTAGTAAGGGTGGCCCTCGATCCTACGAGCAGTACTTC
j_call: TRBJ2-7
d_call: -
clone_size: -
v_call: TRBV19